This T cell receptor (beta chain) was found in a study of cytomegalovirus exposure and HLA in healthy donors. Study as a whole: Early on, a data release was issued that held roughly 84 million unique TCRs from HLA-typed donors. Study observations and caveats: Researchers reportedly found TCR beta sequences accurately predicted most subjects' HLA-A and HLA-B alleles.

Comment on this clone: Its cognate antigen is unknown.

V lost 5 bases, J lost 3 bases, and 8 bases lay in between. Germline V gives CDR1 ENHRY, CDR2 SYGVKD. This CDR3 region has 12 residues. This PCR relied on a set of 60 Vbeta primers and 13 Jbeta primers. Produced via immunoSEQ multiplex PCR; TCRdb's table is partial and in-frame only. The sample records approximately 150,000 clones, about 73% being singletons. The rearrangement joins TRBV10-3 to TRBJ2-7; the D is unclear. Sequenced material: PBMCs. The receptor's source is a woman in her forties or fifties in good health and CMV-seropositive. The CDR3 loop reads CAISSTGYEQYF. The CDR3 DNA reads TGTGCCATCAGTTCGACTGGCTACGAGCAGTACTTC.